These 6 T cell receptor beta chains came from one sample sequenced in a study of CXCR3-negative and CXCR3-positive naive CD8 T cells. Libraries of TRB cDNA were made by 5' RACE and carried UMIs. TCRdb reworked the 5' RACE reads into one entry per CDR3 protein, no DNA. Its clone listing holds 45,000 to 65,000 distinct CDR3 sequences. Sequenced: naive CXCR3- CD8+ T cells from blood. Described subset: CD45RO-CCR7+CD27+CD95- naive CD8+ T cells lacking CXCR3 (TNR3-). The receptors originated from a human donor in good health. Some clones in this sample may be carry-over from other donors' samples.

This chain links TRBV28 with TRBJ2-1; TCRdb calls TRBD1, which cannot be checked without DNA. Germline V gives CDR1 MDHEN, CDR2 SYDVKM. This CDR3 is 18 amino acids long. CDR3: CASSFHPGDLSSYNEQFF.

The CDR3 loop is CSGRDGTYNEQFF. The V and J genes are TRBV29-1 and TRBJ2-1; TCRdb returns TRBD1, unconfirmable since there is no DNA. Per the germline V gene, CDR1 is SQVTM and CDR2 is ANQGSEA. This CDR3 has 13 residues.

The rearrangement links TRBV7-9 to TRBJ1-1; TCRdb picks TRBD1, but there is no DNA to check that call. This CDR3 region has 12 residues. CDR1 is SEHNR and CDR2 is FQNEAQ in the germline V gene (reference sequence). The CDR3 sequence is CASSPGLPEAFF.

V and J are TRBV7-2 and TRBJ1-2; with no DNA, the TCRdb D assignment of TRBD1 cannot be verified. This CDR3 is built from 15 residues. The germline CDR1 and CDR2 sequences are SGHTA and FQGNSA. CDR3 in amino acids: CASRGLQGNDYGYTF.

The V gene is TRBV29-1, the J gene TRBJ1-2; TCRdb's D call of TRBD1 is untestable without DNA. Germline V lookup: CDR1 SQVTM, CDR2 ANQGSEA. The CDR3 has 14 amino acids. The CDR3 loop reads CSVEQGGSNYGYTF.

CDR3 protein: CASKPIGTGYEQYF. This sequence joins TRBV27 and TRBJ2-7; TCRdb returns TRBD1, unconfirmable since there is no DNA. Germline CDR1 is MNHEY and CDR2 is SMNVEV (reference sequence). CDR3 size: 14 residues.